These 7 T cell receptor beta chains were sequenced from one sample in a study of shared clonotypes between healthy human individuals. Repertoires were generated with immunoSEQ multiplex PCR, while TCRdb's copy carries only in-frame clones and drops some. The sample contains about 2 million clones, around 96% of which appear only once. Naive CD8 cells comprised CD45RO-negative, CCR7-positively selected cells, excluding terminally differentiated effector memory CD45RA+ cells. Sequencing input: naive CD8+ T cells sorted from blood. These receptors came from a man between 18 and 35 years old in good health.

V usage is TRBV5-6 and J usage is TRBJ2-7; TRBD2 aligns across 7 bases. This CDR3 has 14 residues. Looked up from germline, CDR1 is SGHDT and CDR2 is YYEEEE. J was trimmed by 7 bases and V by 2 bases; bases with no gene match: 9. The CDR3 reads CASSFGGSNAEQYF. In nucleotides, the CDR3 is TGTGCCAGCAGCTTCGGCGGGAGTAATGCGGAGCAGTACTTC.

The chain combines TRBV4-3 with TRBJ2-7; D gene ambiguous. V was trimmed by 0 bases and J by 3 bases, leaving 12 bases between them. Per germline, CDR1 LGHNA and CDR2 YSLEER. CDR3 length equals 15 residues. In DNA, the CDR3 is TGCGCCAGCAGCCAAGAGAAAGGTGCCGGCTACGAGCAGTACTTC. It is translated as CASSQEKGAGYEQYF.

A note on this clone: Other DNA sequences in the sample encode the same CDR3. J is TRBJ1-2 and V is TRBV5-6, with 7 nucleotides matching TRBD1. CDR1 is SGHDT and CDR2 is YYEEEE in the germline V gene. J lost 2 bases, V lost 0 bases, and 1 base had no gene match. CDR3 size: 14 residues. The CDR3 loop reads CASSLEQGNYGYTF. CDR3 DNA sequence: TGTGCCAGCAGCTTGGAACAGGGGAACTATGGCTACACCTTC.

The rearrangement uses TRBV6-1 and TRBJ2-7; D might be TRBD1 (7 bases). Germline CDR1 and CDR2: MNHNS and SASEGT. This CDR3 is 16 amino acids long. V lost 2 bases, J lost 3 bases, and 17 bases lay in between. The DNA for the CDR3 is TGTGCCAGCAGTGAACTTATGCAGGGGGAGGACTACGAGCAGTACTTC. Encoded protein: CASSELMQGEDYEQYF.

Worth noting for this clone: The DNA is left out, because the CDR3 cannot be placed on it with certainty; the CDR3 is given as TCRdb lists it. The chain links TRBV19 to TRBJ2-1. The CDR3 comprises 15 residues, both ends counted. Germline-derived CDR1 and CDR2 are LNHDA and SQIVND (reference sequence). The CDR3 spells CASSTSASSYNEQFF.

The rearrangement uses TRBV7-9 and TRBJ2-1; TRBD2 matches 7 bases. The germline gives CDR1 SEHNR, CDR2 FQNEAQ (reference sequence). CDR3 length equals 17 residues. V lost 2 bases, J lost 0 bases, and 7 bases stayed unmatched. The CDR3 loop is CASSLYRGRGSYNEQFF. The CDR3 DNA is TGTGCCAGCAGCTTATACCGGGGGAGGGGCTCCTACAATGAGCAGTTCTTC. Full variable domain (rest looked up from reference TRBV7-9 and TRBJ2-1): DTGVSQNPRHKITKRGQNVTFRCDPISEHNRLYWYRQTLGQGPEFLTYFQNEAQLEKSRLLSDRFSAERPKGSFSTLEIQRTEQGDSAMYLCASSLYRGRGSYNEQFFGPGTRLTVL.

The V call is TRBV5-1, the J call TRBJ2-7; 7 nucleotides line up with TRBD1. This CDR3 has 14 amino acids. Trimming at V came to 3 bases and at J to 4 bases, leaving 7 bases not matched to a gene. Per the germline V gene, CDR1 is SGHRS and CDR2 is YFSETQ. In DNA, the CDR3 is TGCGCCAGCAGCTCCGGGACAGAACTGTACGAGCAGTACTTC. It yields the protein CASSSGTELYEQYF. The whole variable domain, filled in from reference TRBV5-1 and TRBJ2-7, reads KAGVTQTPRYLIKTRGQQVTLSCSPISGHRSVSWYQQTPGQGLQFLFEYFSETQRNKGNFPGRFSGRQFSNSRSEMNVSTLELGDSALYLCASSSGTELYEQYFGPGTRLTVT.